This T cell receptor (beta chain) was documented in a study of blood T cell repertoires in COVID-19. Study-wide context: PBMCs, B-cell-depleted T cells, or T cells provided the cDNA or gDNA that made up the material.

There are 15 residues in the CDR3. Germline assignment: CDR1 MNHNS and CDR2 SASEGT. V gave up 1 base and J gave up 6 bases, with 13 bases separating them. Study processing details: Quantification of nucleated cells was approximated via reference gene primer amplification. Here immunoSEQ multiplex PCR was the method, and the copy in TCRdb shows in-frame clones only, minus some. Clone size and V and J calls were adopted from that table, with D and trimming inferred from the DNA. The sample carries about 250,000 clones, about 80% recorded once. This chain joins TRBV6-1 and TRBJ2-4; D might be TRBD2 (6 bases). Sequencing was done on a sample of peripheral blood. This clonotype was obtained from an elderly man with acute or convalescent COVID-19. The CDR3 here is CASSEGRAVLNIQYF. The CDR3 coding sequence is TGTGCCAGCAGTGAAGGGAGGGCGGTCCTAAACATTCAGTACTTC.